This T cell receptor beta chain was profiled in a study of blood T cells in healthy people across ages. The study's findings and limits: Age advanced and TCR beta diversity per million T cells fell, roughly linearly.

Concerning this clonotype itself: What it recognizes is unknown. Being one base from a much bigger clone, this may be a read error.

V gave up 2 bases and J gave up 9 bases; unmatched junction bases: 17. This CDR3 spans 16 amino acids. Germline V gives CDR1 SQVTM, CDR2 ANQGSEA. A second PCR, run for roughly 7 to 11 cycles, used a sample-barcoded 5' primer plus a J-beta primer mix. In TCRdb, the 5' RACE reads were re-called with MiXCR into one record per CDR3 protein. Found here are 550,000 to 650,000 distinct CDR3 sequences, approximately 30% of them singletons; the top ten hold 15% to 19%. Sequencing was performed on blood. This TCR came from a woman of 80 years or more in good health. The genes are TRBV29-1 and TRBJ2-7; 9 nucleotides line up with TRBD1. The chain's CDR3 is CSVEFLLGTGSVGQYF. Written as DNA, the CDR3 is TGCAGCGTTGAATTTCTTTTAGGGACAGGGAGCGTTGGGCAGTACTTC.